These 24 T cell receptor beta chains share one sample of origin, sequenced in a study of blood T cell repertoires in COVID-19 (dated by TCRdb to the early 2020s). Library preparation used the immunoSEQ multiplex PCR assay. As stored in TCRdb, this immuneACCESS dataset retains in-frame rearrangements with V and J assigned. A fraction of the clones does not appear; measured against another copy, unresolved V genes explain less than half of the discrepancy, and the remainder lacks a known reason. Recorded for this sample are tens of thousands of clones; over 80% of them occurred a single time. The top ten hold 1.1% of the sample. Sequenced input: peripheral blood. The origin of the receptors is a human donor in a cohort sampled during active COVID-19.

V gene TRBV18 combines with J gene TRBJ2-5; perhaps TRBD2 as D (6 bases). Germline lookup yields CDR1 KGHSH and CDR2 LQKENI. This CDR3 contains 13 residues. The V end lost 2 bases, the J end lost 5 bases, and 9 bases lay between the germline ends. In nucleotides, the CDR3 is TGTGCCAGCTCACCAGACGGAGGGGAGACCCAGTACTTC. This translates into CASSPDGGETQYF.

The chain combines TRBV5-6 with TRBJ2-1; 10 bases are shared with TRBD1. In germline, CDR1 is SGHDT, CDR2 YYEEEE. Trimming cost V 4 bases and J 7 bases; bases outside gene matches: 11. This CDR3 region has 16 residues. CDR3 coding DNA: TGTGCCAGCAGCCCGACAGGGGGCGCGGTTACGAATGAGCAGTTCTTC. This translates into CASSPTGGAVTNEQFF.

The rearrangement uses TRBV19 and TRBJ2-1; D remains ambiguous. The CDR3 consists of 13 residues. Germline-derived CDR1 and CDR2 are LNHDA and SQIVND (reference sequence). The V end lost 8 bases, the J end lost 4 bases, and 12 bases lay between the germline ends. The CDR3 sequence is CASADSPYNEQFF. The CDR3, as DNA: TGTGCCAGTGCGGATAGCCCGTACAATGAGCAGTTCTTC.

This chain uses TRBV5-1 with TRBJ2-5; 9 nucleotides agree with TRBD1. The CDR3 covers 15 residues. Trimming removed 4 bases from V and 5 bases from J; junction bases left unmatched: 9. Germline lookup yields CDR1 SGHRS and CDR2 YFSETQ. In nucleotides, the CDR3 is TGCGCCAGCAGCGGGTGGACAGGGGCCCAGGAGACCCAGTACTTC. As protein: CASSGWTGAQETQYF.

The rearrangement uses TRBV28 and TRBJ1-3; D may be TRBD1 (6 bases). This CDR3 spans 14 amino acids. Germline CDR1 reads MDHEN; CDR2 reads SYDVKM. The V end was cut by 7 bases, the J end by 4 bases, with 14 bases between. Here the CDR3 DNA reads TGTGCCAGCACCCCCCCAGGGGCCGGAAACACCATATATTTT. It translates to CASTPPGAGNTIYF. The complete variable domain, with remaining parts taken from reference TRBV28 and TRBJ1-3, reads DVKVTQSSRYLVKRTGEKVFLECVQDMDHENMFWYRQDPGLGLRLIYFSYDVKMKEKGDIPEGYSVSREKKERFSLILESASTNQTSMYLCASTPPGAGNTIYFGEGSWLTVV.

Turning to this clone: Other DNA sequences in this specimen translate into the identical CDR3. CDR3 in DNA: TGCGCCAGCAGCGATTCGAAAGGGGGAGACACTGAAGCTTTCTTT. Translated, it gives CASSDSKGGDTEAFF. The J gene is TRBJ1-1, the V gene TRBV10-1; D is perhaps TRBD1 (6 bases). Trimming left V 6 bases short and J 3 bases short, with 17 bases between. Per germline, CDR1 WNHNN and CDR2 SYGVQD (reference sequence). CDR3 length: 15 amino acids.

V and J are TRBV7-9 and TRBJ2-1, with D perhaps matching TRBD2 (5 bases). In germline, CDR1 is SEHNR, CDR2 FQNEAQ (reference sequence). CDR3 length: 15 residues. V lost 2 bases to trimming and J lost 8 bases, with 16 bases between them. The CDR3 is CASSLRGRAADEQFF. DNA of the CDR3: TGTGCCAGCAGCTTACGTGGGCGGGCAGCCGATGAGCAGTTCTTC.

V and J are TRBV27 and TRBJ1-5; no definite D call. Per germline, CDR1 MNHEY and CDR2 SMNVEV (reference sequence). The V and J ends lost 3 bases and 0 bases respectively, with 18 bases between them. This CDR3 has 18 residues. The CDR3 DNA is TGTGCCAGCAGTTTGGGTGGACTCGGGCCCTATAGCAATCAGCCCCAGCATTTT. This gives the protein CASSLGGLGPYSNQPQHF.

V usage is TRBV27 and J usage is TRBJ1-5; tentatively, D is TRBD1 (5 bases). V lost 8 bases to trimming and J lost 6 bases, with 11 bases between them. There are 12 residues in the CDR3. Germline CDR1 MNHEY, CDR2 SMNVEV (reference sequence). In nucleotides, the CDR3 is TGTGCCAGCCGGCAGGGAAGTCAGCCCCAGCATTTT. Translated, it gives CASRQGSQPQHF.

This clone was counted only a few times. The chain joins TRBV7-9 to TRBJ2-7; the match to TRBD2 covers 13 bases. Germline lookup yields CDR1 SEHNR and CDR2 FQNEAQ (reference sequence). V lost 2 bases to trimming and J lost 4 bases; unmatched junction nucleotides: 11. The CDR3 totals 18 residues. CDR3 residues: CASSLIKGLAGEVYEQYF. The CDR3 bases are TGTGCCAGCAGCTTAATTAAAGGACTAGCGGGAGAGGTATACGAGCAGTACTTC. Together with reference TRBV7-9 and TRBJ2-7, the CDR3 gives the full variable domain: DTGVSQNPRHKITKRGQNVTFRCDPISEHNRLYWYRQTLGQGPEFLTYFQNEAQLEKSRLLSDRFSAERPKGSFSTLEIQRTEQGDSAMYLCASSLIKGLAGEVYEQYFGPGTRLTVT.

The genes are TRBV5-1 and TRBJ1-1; D remains ambiguous. V gave up 4 bases and J gave up 1 base, with 8 bases separating them. This CDR3 is 13 amino acids long. The germline V gene encodes CDR1 SGHRS and CDR2 YFSETQ. CDR3 region: CASSGPWNTEAFF. The CDR3 nucleotides are TGCGCCAGCAGCGGGCCTTGGAACACTGAAGCTTTCTTT.

CDR3 sequence reads: CASSFDRGETQYF. In nucleotides, the CDR3 is TGTGCCAGTAGTTTTGACAGGGGAGAGACCCAGTACTTC. The chain links TRBV19 to TRBJ2-5; 8 positions match TRBD1. V dropped 5 bases and J dropped 4; count of bases not matched to a gene: 3. CDR1 and CDR2 from the germline V gene are LNHDA and SQIVND (reference sequence). The CDR3 sequence is 13 residues long.

The rearrangement joins TRBV5-1 to TRBJ2-7; perhaps TRBD2 as D (5 bases). Germline V gives CDR1 SGHRS, CDR2 YFSETQ. The CDR3 has 14 amino acids. V gave up 5 bases and J gave up 4 bases, with 16 bases separating them. The CDR3 spells CASRLGAVDYEQYF. CDR3 DNA: TGCGCCAGCAGGCTGGGAGCCGTCGATTACGAGCAGTACTTC.

The rearrangement joins TRBV6-2 or TRBV6-3 to TRBJ2-6; 10 bases are a match to TRBD1. The V gene's germline CDR1 is MNHEY and CDR2 SVGEGT. Unmatched junction bases numbered 15, after V lost 6 bases and J lost 1 base. The CDR3 runs to 20 residues. In DNA, the CDR3 is TGTGCCAGCAGCCTTTCCGCGGGACAGGGGCTAATATCTGGGGCCAACGTCCTGACTTTC. It specifies CASSLSAGQGLISGANVLTF.

This sequence joins TRBV7-2 and TRBJ1-1, with D possibly TRBD1 on 6 matching bases. CDR1 and CDR2 (germline): SGHTA, FQGNSA. V dropped 6 bases and J dropped 8 bases, with 16 bases sitting between them. The CDR3 runs 13 residues. The DNA for the CDR3 is TGTGCCAGCAGTCAACGGGAGGGGGGGGAAGCTTTCTTT. This encodes CASSQREGGEAFF.

This sequence joins TRBV30 and TRBJ1-4; no definite D call. There are 12 residues in the CDR3. V was cut by 0 bases and J by 7 bases, with 6 bases left in between. The V gene's germline CDR1 is GTSNPN and CDR2 SVGIG (reference sequence). The CDR3 nucleotides are TGTGCCTGGAGTGTACTTCGTGAAAAACTGTTTTTT. It translates to CAWSVLREKLFF.

This clone was picked up a small number of times. The gene calls are TRBV24-1 and TRBJ1-5, with 8 bases identical to TRBD1. The CDR3 has 24 residues. In germline, CDR1 is KGHDR, CDR2 SFDVKD. After removal of 2 bases from V and 3 bases from J, the junction contained 29 bases not matched to a gene. The CDR3 DNA reads TGTGCCACCAGTGATTCGAGAAGGGTGCGGTCTCGGGACAGGATCGCACGCCACAATCAGCCCCAGCATTTT. This translates into CATSDSRRVRSRDRIARHNQPQHF.

The chain combines TRBV2 with TRBJ1-1, with D uncertain. The germline V and J ends were trimmed by 11 bases and 1 base, with 14 bases remaining between them. CDR3 length: 13 amino acids. Germline-derived CDR1 and CDR2 are SNHLY and FYNNEI. This chain's CDR3 is CACRVEGNTEAFF. The CDR3 nucleotides read TGTGCCTGTAGGGTCGAGGGGAACACTGAAGCTTTCTTT.

The chain employs TRBV28 and TRBJ2-1; 9 bases match TRBD2. From germline, CDR1 is MDHEN and CDR2 SYDVKM. The CDR3 covers 16 residues. The V gene end was trimmed by 5 bases and the J gene end by 4 bases; junction bases not matched to a gene: 9. CDR3 nucleotides: TGTGCCAGCAGTCCCCAGGGTAGCGGGAGATACAATGAGCAGTTCTTC. Protein: CASSPQGSGRYNEQFF.

This clone was counted once. The rearrangement links TRBV28 to TRBJ2-1, with D maybe TRBD1 (5 bases). The CDR3 contains 15 residues. V dropped 3 bases and J dropped 5 bases, with 14 bases sitting between them. CDR1 and CDR2 (germline): MDHEN, SYDVKM. CDR3 amino acids: CASSLLQAVDNEQFF. The CDR3 bases are TGTGCCAGCAGTTTGTTACAGGCGGTCGACAATGAGCAGTTCTTC. Full variable domain (missing parts from reference TRBV28 and TRBJ2-1): DVKVTQSSRYLVKRTGEKVFLECVQDMDHENMFWYRQDPGLGLRLIYFSYDVKMKEKGDIPEGYSVSREKKERFSLILESASTNQTSMYLCASSLLQAVDNEQFFGPGTRLTVL.

The V call is TRBV9, the J call TRBJ2-2; the match to TRBD2 covers 11 bases. CDR3 length: 17 amino acids. The V gene's germline CDR1 is SGDLS and CDR2 YYNGEE. V trimming: 3 bases; J trimming: 4 bases; junction bases outside the gene matches: 8. The CDR3 loop is CASSARGTSGFTGELFF. In nucleotides, the CDR3 is TGTGCCAGCAGCGCCCGCGGGACTAGCGGCTTCACCGGGGAGCTGTTTTTT.

This clone was recorded a few times. V usage is TRBV6-5 and J usage is TRBJ2-1, with 13 bases that match TRBD2. CDR3 length: 15 residues. V lost 6 bases, J lost 8 bases, and 7 bases stayed unmatched. Germline lookup yields CDR1 MNHEY and CDR2 SVGAGI. The CDR3 here is CASRQTSGRADEQFF. As DNA, the CDR3 is TGTGCCAGCAGGCAAACTAGCGGGAGGGCCGATGAGCAGTTCTTC.

The chain uses TRBV19 and TRBJ2-1; the D gene is possibly TRBD2 (6 bases). CDR1 and CDR2 (germline): LNHDA, SQIVND (reference sequence). The CDR3 is 14 residues long. V lost 3 bases and J 12 bases, leaving 18 bases between the germline ends. CDR3 region: CASSIGGRMVGQFF. CDR3 coding DNA: TGTGCCAGTAGTATTGGAGGGAGGATGGTAGGGCAGTTCTTC.

The rearrangement uses TRBV5-4 and TRBJ2-5; TRBD1 matches at 8 bases. J gave up 1 base and V 3 bases, and 2 bases lay outside the gene matches. Germline V gene sequence: CDR1 SGHNT, CDR2 YYREEE (reference sequence). This CDR3 region has 14 residues. The CDR3 DNA is TGTGCCAGCAGCTGGGGACAGGTCCAAGAGACCCAGTACTTC. Protein product: CASSWGQVQETQYF.